This TCR beta chain was captured in a study of response to subunit inactivated influenza vaccine. Whole-study findings and limits: Only a handful of new T cells, the authors suggested, are recruited with each seasonal influenza vaccination.

Notes on this clonotype: Its antigen is unknown.

One entry per CDR3 protein results from TCRdb running MiXCR on the RT-PCR reads. This table holds 300,000 to 350,000 distinct CDR3 sequences, 21% found once. V lost 0 bases and J lost 12, with 15 bases in between. The CDR3 loop spans 13 amino acids. CDR1 is SGHDT and CDR2 is YYEEEE in the germline V gene. This rearrangement joins TRBV5-6 to TRBJ1-2, with D perhaps TRBD1 (5 bases). The TCR was taken from a man aged 50 to 69 who received an inactivated influenza vaccine. The sequencing here drew on PBMCs from blood, taken 21 months after vaccination. CDR3 protein: CASSLAKGVGNTF. CDR3 coding DNA: TGTGCCAGCAGCTTGGCCAAAGGGGTAGGCAACACCTTC.